The clone carrying this T cell receptor (beta chain) was observed a few times. This sample was taken from a study of OX40 agonist ivuxolimab in advanced cancers. The table came from immunoSEQ multiplex PCR; TCRdb's copy has only in-frame clones and leaves some out. This table holds about 69,000 clones, about three quarters found once. The V gene end was trimmed by 3 bases and the J gene end by 4 bases; junction bases not matched to a gene: 1. Germline V gene lookup returns CDR1 SGHRS and CDR2 YFSETQ. CDR3 length equals 14 residues. The chain has TRBV5-1 and TRBJ2-3; 11 nucleotides align to TRBD1. The receptor comes from an adult with an advanced solid tumor such as melanoma, head and neck, liver or kidney cancer. This specimen consisted of CD4+ or CD8+ T cells sorted from blood, obtained in a trial of the OX40 agonist ivuxolimab. Here the CDR3 reads CASSSGQGADTQYF. DNA of the CDR3: TGCGCCAGCAGCTCGGGACAGGGGGCAGATACGCAGTATTTT.